This T cell receptor (beta chain) was captured by sequencing in a study of blood T cell repertoires in COVID-19. Study at large: Italy, Spain and the United States were the sources of the convalescent and acute COVID-19 samples.

Assay: immunoSEQ multiplex PCR; the TCRdb copy retains only in-frame clones and omits some. The sample has tens of thousands of clones, approximately 85% seen once. This clone was found once. Germline loops: CDR1 ENHRY, CDR2 SYGVKD. The CDR3 has 15 amino acids. V was clipped by 10 bases and J by 3 bases; unmatched bases: 11. Sequencing was carried out using peripheral blood. The chain is built from TRBV10-3 and TRBJ2-2; 7 nucleotides match TRBD2. The receptor was derived from a man at least 80 years old with acute or convalescent COVID-19. The CDR3 loop is CASKRGNRDTGELFF. The CDR3 DNA reads as TGTGCCAGCAAGCGGGGTAATCGGGACACCGGGGAGCTGTTTTTT.